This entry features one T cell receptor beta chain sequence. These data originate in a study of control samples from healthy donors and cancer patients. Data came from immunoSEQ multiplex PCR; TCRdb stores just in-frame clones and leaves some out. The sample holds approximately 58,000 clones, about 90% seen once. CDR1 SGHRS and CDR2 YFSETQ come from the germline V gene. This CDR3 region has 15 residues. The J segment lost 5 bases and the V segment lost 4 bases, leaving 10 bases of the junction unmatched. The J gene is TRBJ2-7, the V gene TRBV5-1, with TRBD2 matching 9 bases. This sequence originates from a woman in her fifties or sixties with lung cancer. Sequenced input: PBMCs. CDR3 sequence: CASSNAGTSSHEQYF. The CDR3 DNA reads TGCGCCAGCAGCAATGCCGGGACTAGCTCTCACGAGCAGTACTTC.